Below, 23 T cell receptor beta chains from the same sample are listed, as sequenced in a study of graft-versus-host responses after intestinal transplantation. Sequencing used immunoSEQ multiplex PCR; TCRdb keeps in-frame clones, though not all of them. The table has tens of thousands of clones, about 95% seen once. Their antigens remain unidentified. The sequencing here drew on unstimulated CD4+ T cells sorted from spleen or lymph node cells, taken before transplant. The receptors were sampled from a human donor who was the organ donor for an intestinal transplant.

The chain uses TRBV10-1 and TRBJ1-6, with D uncertain. This CDR3 region has 15 residues. The germline V gene encodes CDR1 WNHNN and CDR2 SYGVQD (reference sequence). Deletions cut 3 bases from V and 3 bases from J, with 9 bases between. CDR3 region: CASSEGSYYNSPLHF. The CDR3 nucleotides are TGCGCCAGCAGTGAAGGCAGTTACTATAATTCACCCCTCCACTTT.

This clone is a singleton in its sample. The chain recombines TRBV10-3 with TRBJ2-2; 7 bases are shared with TRBD1. The CDR3 consists of 16 residues. V shed 2 bases and J 0 bases; nucleotides not matched to a gene: 3. Germline V lookup: CDR1 ENHRY, CDR2 SYGVKD. CDR3 DNA sequence: TGTGCCATCAGTGAGACTGGGACAGCGAACACCGGGGAGCTGTTTTTT. Translation: CAISETGTANTGELFF.

This clone was picked up one time. This chain uses TRBV15 with TRBJ1-1, with no clear D. The ends were cut back, 1 base at V and 0 bases at J, with 9 bases in the middle. In germline, CDR1 is LNHNV, CDR2 YYDKDF (reference sequence). This CDR3 is built from 15 residues. The CDR3 DNA is TGTGCCACCAGCAGAGGTCGGGTTTTGAACACTGAAGCTTTCTTT. Its protein is CATSRGRVLNTEAFF.

The chain combines TRBV6-5 with TRBJ2-7; D possibly corresponds to TRBD1 (5 bases). CDR1 MNHEY and CDR2 SVGAGI come from the germline V gene. The CDR3 is 14 amino acids. Trimming cost V 2 bases and J 4 bases, with 12 bases left between them. The chain's CDR3 is CASSYVYRKYEQYF. The CDR3 coding sequence is TGTGCCAGCAGTTACGTATACAGGAAGTACGAGCAGTACTTC.

The V and J genes are TRBV4-3 and TRBJ1-3; no reliable D call. The V gene's germline CDR1 is LGHNA and CDR2 YSLEER. Trimming removed 0 bases from V and 4 bases from J, with 13 bases in between. The CDR3 length is 16 residues. Here the CDR3 DNA reads TGCGCCAGCAGCCAAGAGCGGGCTTTTTCGGGAAACACCATATATTTT. This sequence encodes CASSQERAFSGNTIYF.

V and J are TRBV6-6 and TRBJ1-1; D unresolved. Germline lookup yields CDR1 MNHNY and CDR2 SVGAGI (reference sequence). V lost 4 bases to trimming and J lost 2 bases, with 8 bases between them. CDR3 length equals 13 residues. The CDR3 region is CASSSKHNTEAFF. In nucleotides, the CDR3 is TGTGCCAGCAGTTCCAAGCACAACACTGAAGCTTTCTTT.

A few counts support this clone. The chain couples TRBV27 to TRBJ2-7; D gene unclear. CDR1 and CDR2 (germline): MNHEY, SMNVEV (reference sequence). V gave up 6 bases and J gave up 6 bases, with 12 bases separating them. This CDR3 region has 12 residues. CDR3 sequence reads: CASSQTLREQYF. As DNA, the CDR3 is TGTGCCAGCAGCCAAACTCTGCGCGAGCAGTACTTC.

The chain carries TRBV19 and TRBJ1-5; D is undetermined. Germline-derived CDR1 and CDR2 are LNHDA and SQIVND (reference sequence). V was shortened by 5 bases and J by 2 bases, with 4 bases between the two germline ends. There are 12 residues in the CDR3. The CDR3 region has the DNA TGTGCCAGTAGTCAGGGCAATCAGCCCCAGCATTTT. Protein product: CASSQGNQPQHF.

This chain uses TRBV13 with TRBJ2-7, with D possibly TRBD1 on 6 matching bases. Germline V gene data show CDR1 as PRHDT and CDR2 as FYEKMQ (reference sequence). With 5 bases removed from V and 3 bases from J, the gap between germline ends came to 11 bases. The CDR3 is 13 residues long. CDR3 in amino acids: CASSATDSYEQYF. CDR3 DNA sequence: TGTGCCAGCAGCGCCACGGACAGCTACGAGCAGTACTTC. Filled out from reference TRBV13 and TRBJ2-7, the complete variable domain reads AAGVIQSPRHLIKEKRETATLKCYPIPRHDTVYWYQQGPGQDPQFLISFYEKMQSDKGSIPDRFSAQQFSDYHSELNMSSLELGDSALYFCASSATDSYEQYFGPGTRLTVT.

In DNA, the CDR3 is TGTGCCAGCAGCGGGCGAGGGGGTACCTACGAGCAGTACTTC. Its protein product is CASSGRGGTYEQYF. V gene TRBV7-3 combines with J gene TRBJ2-7, with a weak D call TRBD1 (6 bases). CDR3 length: 14 amino acids. V dropped 5 bases and J dropped 2 bases, with 13 bases sitting between them. Germline CDR1 and CDR2: SGHTA and FQGTGA.

The chain joins TRBV7-7 to TRBJ2-5; TRBD1 matches at 7 bases. Germline assignment: CDR1 SSHAT and CDR2 FNYEAQ (reference sequence). J was trimmed by 3 bases and V by 4 bases; bases with no gene match: 5. The CDR3 totals 14 residues. This CDR3 is CASSYRQGEETQYF. CDR3 nucleotides: TGTGCCAGCAGCTACCGACAGGGAGAAGAGACCCAGTACTTC.

The V gene is TRBV11-2, the J gene TRBJ2-5; D is unresolved. The CDR3 runs to 16 residues. V was trimmed by 5 bases and J by 5 bases, leaving 21 bases between them. CDR1 is SGHAT, CDR2 FQNNGV, per germline. The CDR3 bases are TGTGCCAGCAGCACCCGGGTGACAACCCCACGGGAGACCCAGTACTTC. Encoded protein: CASSTRVTTPRETQYF.

Points on this clone: Other nucleotide sequences from this sample produce the same CDR3. J is TRBJ2-3 and V is TRBV7-9; TRBD2 might be the D (6 bases). The length of the CDR3 is 14 residues. The V gene lost 3 bases and the J gene lost 1 base, with 8 bases spanning the gap. Germline lookup yields CDR1 SEHNR and CDR2 FQNEAQ (reference sequence). The CDR3 loop reads CASSFGGGTDTQYF. The CDR3 nucleotides are TGTGCCAGCAGCTTCGGAGGGGGCACAGATACGCAGTATTTT.

The V and J genes are TRBV19 and TRBJ1-1; 8 bases fit TRBD1. Trimming at V came to 4 bases and at J to 4 bases, leaving 5 bases not matched to a gene. This CDR3 has 14 amino acids. The germline gives CDR1 LNHDA, CDR2 SQIVND (reference sequence). For the CDR3, the DNA is TGTGCCAGTAGTAGGACAGGGCGTGGCACTGAAGCTTTCTTT. Its translation is CASSRTGRGTEAFF.

V gene TRBV28 combines with J gene TRBJ1-1; D perhaps matches TRBD1 (5 bases). Trimming removed 10 bases at V and 6 bases at J, with 21 bases between. CDR3 length: 14 residues. CDR1 MDHEN and CDR2 SYDVKM come from the germline V gene. The CDR3 bases are TGTGCCACCAACCCCCCTCAGGGCAGGGCTGAAGCTTTCTTT. Translating gives CATNPPQGRAEAFF.

The chain joins TRBV28 to TRBJ2-5; D remains ambiguous. Germline assignment: CDR1 MDHEN and CDR2 SYDVKM. The CDR3 loop spans 14 amino acids. V lost 5 bases, J lost 3 bases, and 13 bases lay in between. CDR3 in DNA: TGTGCCAGCAGTCCGGTCGGGTGGGAAGAGACCCAGTACTTC. Translating it yields CASSPVGWEETQYF.

The chain recombines TRBV12-5 with TRBJ1-2, with D perhaps TRBD1 (5 bases). The germline CDR1 and CDR2 sequences are LGHNT and FRNRAP. This CDR3 is 13 amino acids long. Trimming stripped 5 bases from V and 1 base from J, with 8 bases between. Written as DNA, the CDR3 is TGTGCTAGTGGTGGAAGGGGTAACTATGGCTACACCTTC. It is translated as CASGGRGNYGYTF.

The chain couples TRBV5-5 to TRBJ1-5, with TRBD1 identical over 7 bases. The length of the CDR3 is 15 residues. CDR1 and CDR2 from the germline V gene are SGHKS and YYEKEE (reference sequence). J was trimmed by 4 bases and V by 4 bases; bases with no gene match: 8. Here the CDR3 DNA reads TGTGCCAGCAGCCTGGCCGGGACAGAAAATCAGCCCCAGCATTTT. Translated: CASSLAGTENQPQHF.

This clone has only one observation. The chain links TRBV4-2 to TRBJ1-1, with D uncertain. This CDR3 is built from 14 residues. V was trimmed by 1 base and J by 1 base, leaving 7 bases between them. Germline assignment: CDR1 LGHNA and CDR2 YNFKEQ. CDR3 nucleotides: TGTGCCAGCAGCCAAGGAGACAAGAACACTGAAGCTTTCTTT. Translation gives CASSQGDKNTEAFF.

This chain links TRBV27 with TRBJ2-3; D uncertain. The CDR3 sequence is 17 residues long. Trimming pared 8 bases from V and 3 bases from J, leaving 24 bases between. Germline CDR1 reads MNHEY; CDR2 reads SMNVEV (reference sequence). The CDR3 nucleotides are TGTGCCAGCCAAGCCCGCCCGCTCACGTTCCGGACAGATACGCAGTATTTT. This gives the protein CASQARPLTFRTDTQYF.

This rearrangement joins TRBV7-8 to TRBJ2-7; D is ambiguous. The CDR3 runs 13 residues. Trimming shortened V by 5 bases and J by 4 bases, and 12 bases separated the two germline ends. The germline V gene has CDR1 SGHVS and CDR2 FQNEAQ. CDR3 coding DNA: TGTGCCAGCAGCCCAAATCGGCTGTACGAGCAGTACTTC. As protein: CASSPNRLYEQYF. The full variable domain, rest sourced from reference TRBV7-8 and TRBJ2-7, is GAGVSQSPRYKVAKRGQDVALRCDPISGHVSLFWYQQALGQGPEFLTYFQNEAQLDKSGLPSDRFFAERPEGSVSTLKIQRTQQEDSAVYLCASSPNRLYEQYFGPGTRLTVT.

CDR3 region: CASSMGQVNTEAFF. In DNA, the CDR3 is TGCGCCAGCAGTATGGGACAGGTGAACACTGAAGCTTTCTTT. The chain joins TRBV5-1 to TRBJ1-1, with TRBD1 matching 8 bases. V shed 5 bases and J 0 bases; nucleotides not matched to a gene: 3. In germline, CDR1 is SGHRS, CDR2 YFSETQ. The CDR3 length is 14 residues.

On this clone itself: Other DNA sequences within the sample encode an identical CDR3. The rearrangement joins TRBV18 to TRBJ1-1; D not certain. From germline, CDR1 is KGHSH and CDR2 LQKENI. This CDR3 contains 14 residues. V gave up 4 bases and J gave up 4 bases, with 13 bases separating them. CDR3 DNA: TGTGCCAGCTCACGGGGTACCTCCCCCACTGAAGCTTTCTTT. Its translation: CASSRGTSPTEAFF.